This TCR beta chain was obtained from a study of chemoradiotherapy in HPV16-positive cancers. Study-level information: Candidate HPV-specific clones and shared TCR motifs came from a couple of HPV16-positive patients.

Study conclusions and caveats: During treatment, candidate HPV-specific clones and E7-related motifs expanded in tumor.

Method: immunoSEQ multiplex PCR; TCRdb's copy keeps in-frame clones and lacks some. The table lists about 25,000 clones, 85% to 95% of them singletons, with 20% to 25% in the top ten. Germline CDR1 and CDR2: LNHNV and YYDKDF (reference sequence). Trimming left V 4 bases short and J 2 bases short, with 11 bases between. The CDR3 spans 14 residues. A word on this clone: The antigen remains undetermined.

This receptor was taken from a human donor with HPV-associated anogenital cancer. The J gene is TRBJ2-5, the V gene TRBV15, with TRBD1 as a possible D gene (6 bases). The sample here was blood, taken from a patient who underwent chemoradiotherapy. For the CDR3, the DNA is TGTGCCACCAGCAATGGACAGCTTCAAGAGACCCAGTACTTC. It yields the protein CATSNGQLQETQYF.